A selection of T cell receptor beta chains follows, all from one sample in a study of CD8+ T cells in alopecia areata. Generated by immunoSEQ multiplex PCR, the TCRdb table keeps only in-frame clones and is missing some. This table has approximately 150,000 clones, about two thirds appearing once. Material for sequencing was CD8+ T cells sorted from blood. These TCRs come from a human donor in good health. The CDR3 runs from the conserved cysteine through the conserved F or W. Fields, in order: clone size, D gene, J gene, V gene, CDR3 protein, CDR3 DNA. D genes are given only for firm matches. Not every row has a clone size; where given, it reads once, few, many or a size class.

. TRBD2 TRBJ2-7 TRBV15 CATSREASGSGEQYF TGTGCCACCAGCAGAGAGGCTAGCGGGAGTGGGGAGCAGTACTTC
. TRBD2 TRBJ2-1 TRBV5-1 CASSSTTSGRWSYNEQFF TGCGCCAGCAGCTCAACGACTAGCGGGAGATGGTCCTACAATGAGCAGTTCTTC
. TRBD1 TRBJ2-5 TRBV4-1 CASSPRQGEGETQYF TGCGCCAGCAGCCCCCGACAGGGAGAAGGGGAGACCCAGTACTTC
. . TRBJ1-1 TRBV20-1 CSASGQGTFF TGCAGTGCTAGTGGGCAGGGGACTTTCTTT
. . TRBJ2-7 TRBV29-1 CSVEVPSTYEQYF TGCAGCGTTGAGGTCCCGAGCACCTACGAGCAGTACTTC
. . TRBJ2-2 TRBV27 CASSLVGLGAGELFF TGTGCCAGCAGTTTAGTGGGGCTGGGGGCCGGGGAGCTGTTTTTT
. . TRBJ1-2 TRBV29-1 CSVEGRTYGYTF TGCAGCGTTGAAGGCCGGACCTATGGCTACACCTTC
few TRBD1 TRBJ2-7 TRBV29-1 CSVAGSRGLYEQYF TGCAGCGTTGCGGGATCCAGGGGGCTATACGAGCAGTACTTC
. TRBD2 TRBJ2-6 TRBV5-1 CASSTRASGSYPSGANVLTF TGCGCCAGCAGCACCCGGGCTAGCGGGAGCTATCCCTCTGGGGCCAACGTCCTGACTTTC
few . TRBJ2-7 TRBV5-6 CASSLSVNEQYF TGTGCCAGCAGCTTGTCAGTAAACGAGCAGTACTTC
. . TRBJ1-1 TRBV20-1 CSALDGEAFF TGCAGTGCTCTAGACGGTGAAGCTTTCTTT
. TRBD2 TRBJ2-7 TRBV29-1 CSVERERYEQYF TGCAGCGTTGAGCGGGAGAGGTACGAGCAGTACTTC
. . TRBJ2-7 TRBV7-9 CASSPSGASYEQYF TGTGCCAGCAGCCCGTCGGGGGCGTCCTACGAGCAGTACTTC
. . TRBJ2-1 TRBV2 CASSTGRLSSYNEQFF TGTGCCAGCAGTACCGGACGGCTGAGCTCCTACAATGAGCAGTTCTTC
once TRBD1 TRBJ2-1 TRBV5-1 CASSADRVNEQFF TGCGCCAGCAGTGCGGACAGGGTGAATGAGCAGTTCTTC
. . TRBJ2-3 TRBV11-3 CASSPRDTDTQYF TGTGCCAGCAGCCCCAGAGATACAGATACGCAGTATTTT